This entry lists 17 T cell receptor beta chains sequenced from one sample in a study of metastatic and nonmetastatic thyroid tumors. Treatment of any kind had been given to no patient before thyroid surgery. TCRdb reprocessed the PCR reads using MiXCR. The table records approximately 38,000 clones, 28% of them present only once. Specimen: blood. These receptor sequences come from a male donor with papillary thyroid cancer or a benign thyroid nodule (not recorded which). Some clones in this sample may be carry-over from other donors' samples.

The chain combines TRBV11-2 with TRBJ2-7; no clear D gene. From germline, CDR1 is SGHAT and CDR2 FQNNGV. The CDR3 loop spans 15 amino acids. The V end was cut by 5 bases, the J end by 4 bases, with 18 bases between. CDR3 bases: TGTGCCAGCAGCCCGGCCCCCCCCTTGGTGTACGAGCAGTACTTC. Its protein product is CASSPAPPLVYEQYF. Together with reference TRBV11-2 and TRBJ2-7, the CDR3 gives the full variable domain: EAGVAQSPRYKIIEKRQSVAFWCNPISGHATLYWYQQILGQGPKLLIQFQNNGVVDDSQLPKDRFSAERLKGVDSTLKIQPAKLEDSAVYLCASSPAPPLVYEQYFGPGTRLTVT.

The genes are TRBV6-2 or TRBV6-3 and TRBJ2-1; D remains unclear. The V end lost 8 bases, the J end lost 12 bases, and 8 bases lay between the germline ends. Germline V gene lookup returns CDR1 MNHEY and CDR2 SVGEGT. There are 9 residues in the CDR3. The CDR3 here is CASGRAQFF. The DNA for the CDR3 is TGTGCCAGCGGACGGGCGCAGTTCTTC.

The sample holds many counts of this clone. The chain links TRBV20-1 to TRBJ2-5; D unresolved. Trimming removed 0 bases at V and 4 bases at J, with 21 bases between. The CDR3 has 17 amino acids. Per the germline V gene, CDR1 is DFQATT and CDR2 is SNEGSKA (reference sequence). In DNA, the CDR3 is TGCAGTGCTAGAGATTTACGAGGTATAGAGGATGGAGAGACCCAGTACTTC. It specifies CSARDLRGIEDGETQYF.

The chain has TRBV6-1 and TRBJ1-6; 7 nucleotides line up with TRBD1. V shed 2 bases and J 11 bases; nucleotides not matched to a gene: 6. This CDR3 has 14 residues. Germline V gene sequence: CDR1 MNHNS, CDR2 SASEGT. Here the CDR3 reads CASSELGGSTPLHF. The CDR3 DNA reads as TGTGCCAGCAGTGAATTAGGGGGCAGTACACCCCTCCACTTT.

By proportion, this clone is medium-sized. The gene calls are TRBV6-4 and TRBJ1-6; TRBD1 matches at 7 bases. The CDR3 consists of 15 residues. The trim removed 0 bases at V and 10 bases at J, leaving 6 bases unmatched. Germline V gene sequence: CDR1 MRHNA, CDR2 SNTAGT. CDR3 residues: CASSDSSGGNSPLHF. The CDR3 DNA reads TGTGCCAGCAGTGACTCGTCAGGGGGTAACTCACCCCTCCACTTT.

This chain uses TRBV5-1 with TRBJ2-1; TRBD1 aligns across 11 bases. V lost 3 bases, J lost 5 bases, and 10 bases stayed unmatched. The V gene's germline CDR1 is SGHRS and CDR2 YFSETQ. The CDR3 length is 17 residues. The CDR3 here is CASSSGQGAYRDNEQFF. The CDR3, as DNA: TGCGCCAGCAGCTCCGGACAGGGGGCCTATAGGGACAATGAGCAGTTCTTC.

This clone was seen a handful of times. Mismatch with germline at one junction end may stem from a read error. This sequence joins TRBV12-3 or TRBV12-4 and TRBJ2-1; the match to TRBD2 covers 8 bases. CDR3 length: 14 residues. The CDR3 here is CASTPGGSYNGQFF. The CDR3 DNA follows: TGTGCCAGCACCCCGGGAGGGTCCTACAATGGGCAGTTCTTC.

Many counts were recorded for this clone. CDR3 sequence reads: CASSVWVNTEAFF. The CDR3 DNA follows: TGTGCCAGCAGTGTGTGGGTTAACACTGAAGCTTTCTTT. This rearrangement joins TRBV2 to TRBJ1-1; D call uncertain. V lost 4 bases to trimming and J lost 2 bases, with 8 bases between them. Germline V gene sequence: CDR1 SNHLY, CDR2 FYNNEI. The CDR3 is 13 residues long. Together with reference TRBV2 and TRBJ1-1, the CDR3 gives the full variable domain: EPEVTQTPSHQVTQMGQEVILRCVPISNHLYFYWYRQILGQKVEFLVSFYNNEISEKSEIFDDQFSVERPDGSNFTLKIRSTKLEDSAMYFCASSVWVNTEAFFGQGTRLTVV.

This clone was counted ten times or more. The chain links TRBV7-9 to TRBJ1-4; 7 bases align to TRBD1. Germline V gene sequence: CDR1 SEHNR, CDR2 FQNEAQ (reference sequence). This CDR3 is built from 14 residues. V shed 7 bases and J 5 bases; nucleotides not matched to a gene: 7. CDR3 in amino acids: CASKLGQTNEKLFF. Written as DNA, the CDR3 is TGTGCCAGCAAACTGGGACAGACCAATGAAAAACTGTTTTTT.

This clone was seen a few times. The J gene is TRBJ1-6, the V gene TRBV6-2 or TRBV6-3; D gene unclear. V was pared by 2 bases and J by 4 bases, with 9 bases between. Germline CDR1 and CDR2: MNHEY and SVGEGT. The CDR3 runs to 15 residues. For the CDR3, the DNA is TGTGCCAGCAGTTACAGTTCCGGGTATAATTCACCCCTCCACTTT. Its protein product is CASSYSSGYNSPLHF.

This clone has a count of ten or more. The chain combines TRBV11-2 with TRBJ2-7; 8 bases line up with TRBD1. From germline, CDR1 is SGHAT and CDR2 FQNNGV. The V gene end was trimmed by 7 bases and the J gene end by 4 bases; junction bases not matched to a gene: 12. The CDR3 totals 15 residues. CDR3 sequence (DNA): TGTGCCAGCAAACCAGGGGGCGCCGCCCCATACGAGCAGTACTTC. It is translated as CASKPGGAAPYEQYF.

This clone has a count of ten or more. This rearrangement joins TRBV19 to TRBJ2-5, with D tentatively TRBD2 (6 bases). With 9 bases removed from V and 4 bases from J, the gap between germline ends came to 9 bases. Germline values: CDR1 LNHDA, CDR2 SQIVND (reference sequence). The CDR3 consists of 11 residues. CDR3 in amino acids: CASGGRETQYF. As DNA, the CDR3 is TGTGCCAGCGGAGGGAGAGAGACCCAGTACTTC.

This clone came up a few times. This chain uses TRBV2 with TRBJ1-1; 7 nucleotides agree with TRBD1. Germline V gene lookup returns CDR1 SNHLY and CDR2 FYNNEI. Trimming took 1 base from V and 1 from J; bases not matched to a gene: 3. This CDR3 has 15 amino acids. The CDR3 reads CASSEGRTGNTEAFF. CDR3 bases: TGTGCCAGCAGTGAAGGACGGACAGGGAACACTGAAGCTTTCTTT.

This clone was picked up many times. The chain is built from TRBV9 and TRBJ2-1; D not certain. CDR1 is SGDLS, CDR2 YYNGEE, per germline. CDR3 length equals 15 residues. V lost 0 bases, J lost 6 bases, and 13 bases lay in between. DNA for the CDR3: TGTGCCAGCAGCGTAGTAGGCGGACCGGGCAATGAGCAGTTCTTC. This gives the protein CASSVVGGPGNEQFF. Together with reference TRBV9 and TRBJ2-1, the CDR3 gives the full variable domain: DSGVTQTPKHLITATGQRVTLRCSPRSGDLSVYWYQQSLDQGLQFLIQYYNGEERAKGNILERFSAQQFPDLHSELNLSSLELGDSALYFCASSVVGGPGNEQFFGPGTRLTVL.

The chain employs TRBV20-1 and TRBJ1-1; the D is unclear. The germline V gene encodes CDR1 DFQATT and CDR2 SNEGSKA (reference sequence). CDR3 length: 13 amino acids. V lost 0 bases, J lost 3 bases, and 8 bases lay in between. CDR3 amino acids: CSARDRSDTEAFF. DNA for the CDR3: TGCAGTGCTAGAGATCGGAGCGACACTGAAGCTTTCTTT.

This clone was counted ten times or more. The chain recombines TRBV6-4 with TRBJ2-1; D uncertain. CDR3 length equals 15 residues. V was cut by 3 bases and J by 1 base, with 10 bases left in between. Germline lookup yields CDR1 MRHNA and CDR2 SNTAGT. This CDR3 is CASSEARSSYNEQFF. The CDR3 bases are TGTGCCAGCAGTGAGGCTAGATCGTCCTACAATGAGCAGTTCTTC.

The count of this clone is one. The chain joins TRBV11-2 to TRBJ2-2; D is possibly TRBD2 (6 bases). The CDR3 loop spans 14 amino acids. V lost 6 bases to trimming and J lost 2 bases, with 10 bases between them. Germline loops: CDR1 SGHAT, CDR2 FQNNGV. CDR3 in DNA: TGTGCCAGCAGTAGCGGCGGTAACACCGGGGAGCTGTTTTTT. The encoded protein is CASSSGGNTGELFF.